Presented here are 22 T cell receptor beta chains from one specimen sequenced in a study of T cell repertoires in cytomegalovirus infection. Their recognized antigens are unknown. TCRdb called the reads again in MiXCR, with one record for every CDR3 protein. The sample lists under 850,000 distinct CDR3 sequences; around 31% were seen once. The sample was cultured PBMCs, taken from culture after CMV antigen stimulation. These receptors all stem from a human donor in good health (CMV status not recorded). Some clones in this sample may be carry-over from other donors' samples.

This clonotype was seen a handful of times. The chain links TRBV7-9 to TRBJ1-1; D is undetermined. Germline CDR1 SEHNR, CDR2 FQNEAQ (reference sequence). The V end was cut by 5 bases, the J end by 4 bases, with 8 bases between. The CDR3 has 12 residues. The CDR3 nucleotides are TGTGCCAGCAGCCTTTCCCTCACTGAAGCTTTCTTT. Translation gives CASSLSLTEAFF.

The V call is TRBV19, the J call TRBJ1-2, with TRBD1 as a possible D gene (5 bases). CDR1 is LNHDA, CDR2 SQIVND, per germline (reference sequence). The CDR3 is made up of 13 amino acids. Deletions cut 0 bases from V and 7 bases from J, with 9 bases between. The CDR3 DNA sequence: TGTGCCAGTAGTATAGATCCCACAGGTGGCTACACCTTC. Residues: CASSIDPTGGYTF.

This clonotype was counted a few times. This rearrangement joins TRBV6-1 to TRBJ2-1; 9 nucleotides line up with TRBD2. The V gene end was trimmed by 6 bases and the J gene end by 3 bases; junction bases not matched to a gene: 9. CDR3 size: 16 residues. CDR1 is MNHNS and CDR2 is SASEGT in the germline V gene. The CDR3 bases are TGTGCCAGCAGGGGACTAGCAGAGACCTACTACAATGAGCAGTTCTTC. Its protein product is CASRGLAETYYNEQFF.

The chain recombines TRBV2 with TRBJ2-5; unclear D gene. This CDR3 has 13 amino acids. CDR1 SNHLY and CDR2 FYNNEI come from the germline V gene. Trimming left V 7 bases short and J 3 bases short, with 12 bases between. The chain's CDR3 is CASTLDRKETQYF. The CDR3 DNA follows: TGTGCCAGCACCTTGGATCGGAAAGAGACCCAGTACTTC.

Regarding this clonotype: A much more abundant neighbour one base away suggests this may be a read error. The J gene is TRBJ2-7, the V gene TRBV6-6; 8 positions match TRBD1. This CDR3 spans 13 amino acids. The junction had 2 bases not matched to a gene; V was cut back by 5 bases and J by 2 bases. Per germline, CDR1 MNHNY and CDR2 SVGAGI (reference sequence). The CDR3 DNA sequence: TGTGCCAGCAGTATGGACAGGGCCTACGAGCAGTACTTC. Residues: CASSMDRAYEQYF.

This clonotype was recorded only once. The chain's CDR3 is CASSPQGGGGTEAFF. In DNA, the CDR3 is TGTGCCAGTAGTCCGCAAGGGGGGGGTGGCACTGAAGCTTTCTTT. V usage is TRBV19 and J usage is TRBJ1-1, with D possibly TRBD1 on 6 matching bases. The CDR3 is 15 residues long. Germline CDR1 reads LNHDA; CDR2 reads SQIVND (reference sequence). Trimming pared 5 bases from V and 4 bases from J, leaving 17 bases between.

As DNA, the CDR3 is TGTGCCAGCAACTACGGTCTAGCCTCTGGCGGGGAGCTGTTTTTT. As protein: CASNYGLASGGELFF. The rearrangement joins TRBV2 to TRBJ2-2; a possible D gene is TRBD2 (5 bases). The CDR3 contains 15 residues. The germline gives CDR1 SNHLY, CDR2 FYNNEI. The V gene lost 7 bases and the J gene lost 7 bases, with 19 bases spanning the gap.

The rearrangement links TRBV5-6 to TRBJ2-2, with unresolved D. Per the germline V gene, CDR1 is SGHDT and CDR2 is YYEEEE. The CDR3 length is 14 residues. The V and J ends lost 4 bases and 1 base respectively, with 8 bases between them. In DNA form, the CDR3 reads TGTGCCAGCAGCGCGCACTTGAACACCGGGGAGCTGTTTTTT. The encoded protein is CASSAHLNTGELFF.

CDR3 nucleotides: TGTGCCAGCAGCTTAGATTCAAAGACCCAGTACTTC. Translated: CASSLDSKTQYF. The J gene is TRBJ2-5, the V gene TRBV11-3; D not resolved. V lost 0 bases and J 6 bases, leaving 5 bases between the germline ends. The CDR3 extends over 12 amino acids. Germline lookup yields CDR1 SGHNT and CDR2 YENEEA. The full variable domain, in which reference TRBV11-3 and TRBJ2-5 provide the parts outside the CDR3, is EAGVVQSPRYKIIEKKQPVAFWCNPISGHNTLYWYLQNLGQGPELLIRYENEEAVDDSQLPKDRFSAERLKGVDSTLKIQPAELGDSAVYLCASSLDSKTQYFGPGTRLLVL.

The V gene is TRBV6-6, the J gene TRBJ2-2, with 10 nucleotides matching TRBD2. Germline lookup yields CDR1 MNHNY and CDR2 SVGAGI (reference sequence). The CDR3 sequence is 14 residues long. V was clipped by 7 bases and J by 3 bases; unmatched bases: 2. Here the CDR3 reads CASTAGGYTGELFF. The CDR3 nucleotides read TGTGCCAGCACAGCGGGGGGGTACACCGGGGAGCTGTTTTTT.

This clonotype was seen a few times. The CDR3 sequence: CASSFRAGVGQETQYF. The CDR3 coding sequence is TGTGCCAGCAGTTTCCGGGCAGGGGTGGGTCAAGAGACCCAGTACTTC. The rearrangement links TRBV28 to TRBJ2-5; the D gene is possibly TRBD1 (6 bases). Trimming took 3 bases from V and 2 from J, leaving 16 bases between them. This CDR3 contains 16 residues. The germline gives CDR1 MDHEN, CDR2 SYDVKM.

The V and J genes are TRBV24-1 and TRBJ2-1; 8 bases are shared with TRBD2. The V segment lost 3 bases and the J segment 4 bases; nucleotides outside the gene matches: 7. The germline CDR1 and CDR2 sequences are KGHDR and SFDVKD. The CDR3 is 16 amino acids. CDR3 DNA: TGTGCCACCAGTGATGGGGCGGGAGGATTGTACAATGAGCAGTTCTTC. This encodes CATSDGAGGLYNEQFF.

This chain links TRBV20-1 with TRBJ1-1, with D unresolved. V was clipped by 5 bases and J by 1 base, with 5 bases between them. CDR3 size: 11 residues. Germline-derived CDR1 and CDR2 are DFQATT and SNEGSKA (reference sequence). CDR3 residues: CSARENTEAFF. The CDR3 nucleotides read TGCAGTGCTCGTGAGAACACTGAAGCTTTCTTT.

The J gene is TRBJ2-4, the V gene TRBV7-9; D could derive from TRBD1 or TRBD2 (5 bases each). CDR3 length: 20 residues. V was cut by 5 bases and J by 2 bases, with 28 bases left in between. Germline values: CDR1 SEHNR, CDR2 FQNEAQ (reference sequence). The CDR3 bases are TGTGCCAGCAGCCCCTCCCTCCGGGACCTGGTGACGGGTACCAAAAACATTCAGTACTTC. Residues: CASSPSLRDLVTGTKNIQYF.

This chain connects TRBV18 to TRBJ2-3; 10 nucleotides match TRBD2. Germline trimming cut 8 bases from V and 4 bases from J; bases unmatched to any gene: 3. The CDR3 sequence is 13 residues long. Germline V lookup: CDR1 KGHSH, CDR2 LQKENI. The CDR3 DNA follows: TGTGCCAGCCAACTAGCGGGGCCAGATACGCAGTATTTT. It codes for CASQLAGPDTQYF.

This clonotype was found many times. The CDR3 here is CASSTRGGWADTQYF. The CDR3 region has the DNA TGTGCCAGCAGCACCCGGGGGGGTTGGGCAGATACGCAGTATTTT. The rearrangement uses TRBV7-8 and TRBJ2-3; the match to TRBD2 covers 8 bases. CDR3 size: 15 residues. The V gene end was trimmed by 5 bases and the J gene end by 4 bases; junction bases not matched to a gene: 8. Germline V gene sequence: CDR1 SGHVS, CDR2 FQNEAQ.

The sample holds a few counts of this clonotype. The rearrangement joins TRBV10-3 to TRBJ1-6; D remains ambiguous. This CDR3 spans 17 amino acids. From germline, CDR1 is ENHRY and CDR2 SYGVKD. V lost 2 bases to trimming and J lost 10 bases, with 21 bases between them. CDR3 amino acids: CAISEMLSVTAGSPLHF. DNA for the CDR3: TGTGCCATCAGTGAGATGTTATCCGTGACCGCGGGATCACCCCTCCACTTT.

In its sample, this clonotype was seen a few times. The rearrangement links TRBV18 to TRBJ1-1; unclear D gene. The germline V gene has CDR1 KGHSH and CDR2 LQKENI. The length of the CDR3 is 13 residues. V was shortened by 6 bases and J by 5 bases, with 13 bases between the two germline ends. The CDR3 DNA is TGTGCCAGCTCCCCATTTTCAGGAACTGAAGCTTTCTTT. Translated, it gives CASSPFSGTEAFF.

A note on this clonotype: Mismatch with germline at one junction end may stem from a read error. The V call is TRBV4-1, the J call TRBJ2-1; tentatively, D is TRBD1 (6 bases). Germline V CDR1 and CDR2: MGHRA, YSYEKL. This CDR3 is built from 16 residues. DNA for the CDR3: TGTGCCAGCAGAAATCTTCTCCGGGACACCAACAATGAGCAGTTCTTC. This gives the protein CASRNLLRDTNNEQFF.

This clonotype was counted a few times. CDR3 sequence reads: CSAPGQGSETQYF. The CDR3 DNA follows: TGCAGTGCCCCGGGGCAGGGCTCAGAGACCCAGTACTTC. This chain joins TRBV20-1 and TRBJ2-5, with D perhaps matching TRBD1 or TRBD2 (5 bases each). This CDR3 has 13 residues. Trimming shortened V by 6 bases and J by 4 bases, and 15 bases separated the two germline ends. CDR1 DFQATT and CDR2 SNEGSKA come from the germline V gene (reference sequence).

The chain employs TRBV7-9 and TRBJ1-5; no definite D call. Germline assignment: CDR1 SEHNR and CDR2 FQNEAQ (reference sequence). V was cut by 5 bases and J by 9 bases, with 11 bases left in between. CDR3 size: 12 residues. The CDR3 sequence: CASSPGGRPQHF. The DNA of the CDR3 is TGTGCCAGCAGCCCTGGTGGAAGGCCCCAGCATTTT.

This clonotype was counted between two and nine times. The genes are TRBV11-2 and TRBJ1-1; no firm D call. This CDR3 is 13 amino acids long. Germline V lookup: CDR1 SGHAT, CDR2 FQNNGV. Trimming cost V 1 base and J 11 bases, with 14 bases left between them. This CDR3 is CASSLGNSRGAFF. The CDR3 DNA reads as TGTGCCAGCAGCTTAGGAAATTCGAGAGGGGCTTTCTTT.